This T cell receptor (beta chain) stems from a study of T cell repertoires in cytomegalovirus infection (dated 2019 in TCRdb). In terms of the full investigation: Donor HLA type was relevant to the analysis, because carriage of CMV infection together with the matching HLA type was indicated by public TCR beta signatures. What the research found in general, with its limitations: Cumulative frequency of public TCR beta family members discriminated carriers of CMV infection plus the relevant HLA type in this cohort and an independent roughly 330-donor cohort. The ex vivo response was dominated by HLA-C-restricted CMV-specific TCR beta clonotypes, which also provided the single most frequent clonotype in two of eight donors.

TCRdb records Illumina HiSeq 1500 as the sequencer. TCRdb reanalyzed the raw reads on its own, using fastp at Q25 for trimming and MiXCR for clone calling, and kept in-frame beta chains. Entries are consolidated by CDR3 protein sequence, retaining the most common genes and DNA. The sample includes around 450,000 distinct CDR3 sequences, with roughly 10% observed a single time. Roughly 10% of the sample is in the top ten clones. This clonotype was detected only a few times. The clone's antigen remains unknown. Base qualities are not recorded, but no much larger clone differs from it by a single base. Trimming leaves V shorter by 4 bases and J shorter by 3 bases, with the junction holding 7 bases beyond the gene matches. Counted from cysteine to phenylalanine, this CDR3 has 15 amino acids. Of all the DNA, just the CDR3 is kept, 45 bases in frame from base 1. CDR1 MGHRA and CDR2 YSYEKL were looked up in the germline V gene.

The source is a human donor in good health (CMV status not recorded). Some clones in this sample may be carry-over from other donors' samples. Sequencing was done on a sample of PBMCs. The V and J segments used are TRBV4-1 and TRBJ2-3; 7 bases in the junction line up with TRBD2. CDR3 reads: CASSPPAGRTDTQYF. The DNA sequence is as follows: TGCGCCAGCAGCCCACCAGCGGGGAGAACAGATACGCAGTATTTT.